One sample yielded the 18 T cell receptor beta chains listed below, sequenced in a study of shared clonotypes between healthy human individuals. Data came from immunoSEQ multiplex PCR; TCRdb stores just in-frame clones and leaves some out. The data hold roughly 650,000 clones, with approximately 97% observed a single time. The material sequenced was naive CD4+ T cells sorted from blood. Subset of the sample: CD45RA+ positively selected. Source of these receptors: a woman aged 25 to 39 in good health.

The rearrangement joins TRBV28 to TRBJ2-7, with TRBD1 as a possible D gene (6 bases). CDR1 and CDR2 from the germline V gene are MDHEN and SYDVKM. V was shortened by 6 bases and J by 2 bases, with 11 bases between the two germline ends. The CDR3 contains 13 residues. The CDR3 loop reads CASRPGQTYEQYF. In nucleotides, the CDR3 is TGTGCCAGCAGGCCTGGACAGACCTACGAGCAGTACTTC.

This rearrangement joins TRBV5-6 to TRBJ2-7, with D perhaps matching TRBD1 or TRBD2 (5 bases each). The V end was cut by 2 bases, the J end by 4 bases, with 7 bases between. Germline CDR1 SGHDT, CDR2 YYEEEE. This CDR3 is built from 12 residues. As DNA, the CDR3 is TGTGCCAGCAGCTTCAGGGAGTACGAGCAGTACTTC. Its translation is CASSFREYEQYF. The variable domain in full, with the rest retrieved from reference TRBV5-6 and TRBJ2-7, is DAGVTQSPTHLIKTRGQQVTLRCSPKSGHDTVSWYQQALGQGPQFIFQYYEEEERQRGNFPDRFSGHQFPNYSSELNVNALLLGDSALYLCASSFREYEQYFGPGTRLTVT.

The rearrangement joins TRBV29-1 to TRBJ2-7, with 7 bases identical to TRBD1. This CDR3 region has 15 residues. Looked up from germline, CDR1 is SQVTM and CDR2 is ANQGSEA. Trimming cost V 4 bases and J 2 bases; bases outside gene matches: 11. CDR3 sequence reads: CSVVRPGQSAYEQYF. For the CDR3, the DNA is TGCAGCGTTGTAAGGCCGGGACAGAGTGCCTACGAGCAGTACTTC.

CDR3 in DNA: TGTGCCAGCAGTGTTATAAGGGAGCAGTACTTC. It translates to CASSVIREQYF. V gene TRBV2 combines with J gene TRBJ2-5; perhaps TRBD2 as D (5 bases). With 4 bases removed from V and 11 bases from J, the gap between germline ends came to 11 bases. The V gene's germline CDR1 is SNHLY and CDR2 FYNNEI. This CDR3 comprises 11 residues.

CDR3 sequence reads: CASSPSGSADTQYF. In DNA form, the CDR3 reads TGCGCCAGCAGCCCCAGCGGGAGTGCAGATACGCAGTATTTT. The rearrangement links TRBV5-1 to TRBJ2-3; 8 nucleotides line up with TRBD2. The CDR3 covers 14 residues. The J segment lost 4 bases and the V segment lost 4 bases, leaving 5 bases of the junction unmatched. Germline-derived CDR1 and CDR2 are SGHRS and YFSETQ.

This chain links TRBV27 with TRBJ2-2, with 13 bases that match TRBD2. The germline CDR1 and CDR2 sequences are MNHEY and SMNVEV (reference sequence). The trim removed 5 bases at V and 6 bases at J, leaving 9 bases unmatched. CDR3 size: 17 residues. CDR3: CASSTGTSGTSSGELFF. The CDR3 DNA sequence: TGTGCCAGCAGTACAGGGACTAGCGGGACATCGTCCGGGGAGCTGTTTTTT.

The V gene is TRBV2, the J gene TRBJ2-7, with D perhaps being TRBD1 or TRBD2 (5 bases each). CDR1 and CDR2 (germline): SNHLY, FYNNEI. V was trimmed by 6 bases and J by 7 bases, leaving 13 bases between them. The length of the CDR3 is 12 residues. CDR3 sequence: CASRGVWWEQYF. CDR3 coding DNA: TGTGCCAGCAGGGGGGTCTGGTGGGAGCAGTACTTC.

The chain is built from TRBV4-1 and TRBJ2-7; the D gene is possibly TRBD2 (5 bases). The CDR3 contains 17 residues. The germline gives CDR1 MGHRA, CDR2 YSYEKL. With 1 base removed from V and 0 bases from J, the gap between germline ends came to 16 bases. This chain's CDR3 is CASSQVPRAPFSYEQYF. The DNA for the CDR3 is TGCGCCAGCAGCCAAGTTCCGAGGGCACCGTTCTCCTACGAGCAGTACTTC.

V is TRBV27 and J is TRBJ2-1, with D perhaps matching TRBD2 (5 bases). Germline V gene sequence: CDR1 MNHEY, CDR2 SMNVEV (reference sequence). CDR3 length: 15 residues. V was clipped by 6 bases and J by 10 bases, with 22 bases between them. CDR3 sequence (DNA): TGTGCCAGCAGCCCGTTTCCCAGCGGTCAAAAAGAGCAGTTCTTC. Its translation: CASSPFPSGQKEQFF.

The chain couples TRBV30 to TRBJ2-3; 10 nucleotides agree with TRBD1. Losses at the gene ends were 2 bases for V and 4 bases for J; bases not matched to a gene: 9. The germline gives CDR1 GTSNPN, CDR2 SVGIG (reference sequence). The CDR3 is 16 amino acids. CDR3 sequence reads: CAWSTRQGAVADTQYF. In DNA form, the CDR3 reads TGTGCCTGGAGTACCCGACAGGGGGCCGTAGCAGATACGCAGTATTTT.

DNA for the CDR3: TGTGCCAGCAACGGAGGGGGCTCCGTGAACTACGAGCAGTACTTC. Its translation: CASNGGGSVNYEQYF. The chain has TRBV28 and TRBJ2-7, with D possibly TRBD1 on 7 matching bases. Germline CDR1 MDHEN, CDR2 SYDVKM. The CDR3 runs 15 residues. V lost 7 bases and J lost 3, with 19 bases in between.

V gene TRBV18 combines with J gene TRBJ2-7; 8 bases match TRBD2. Germline V gene data show CDR1 as KGHSH and CDR2 as LQKENI. The V gene end was trimmed by 4 bases and the J gene end by 1 base; junction bases not matched to a gene: 21. There are 20 residues in the CDR3. The CDR3 DNA reads TGTGCCAGCTCACGCACCGAAGTCCACCGGGGGGGGCGCGGGTCCTACGAGCAGTACTTC. Translated, it gives CASSRTEVHRGGRGSYEQYF.

The chain joins TRBV5-1 to TRBJ1-3; 8 nucleotides align to TRBD1. Germline assignment: CDR1 SGHRS and CDR2 YFSETQ. The CDR3 extends over 18 amino acids. V was pared by 0 bases and J by 2 bases, with 10 bases of the junction left unmatched. In nucleotides, the CDR3 is TGCGCCAGCAGCTTGGGCCCAGGGGGCAGGGGGACTGGAAACACCATATATTTT. Translation gives CASSLGPGGRGTGNTIYF.

J is TRBJ2-1 and V is TRBV28; 7 positions match TRBD1. The CDR3 runs 11 residues. V was pared by 5 bases and J by 14 bases, with 6 bases of the junction left unmatched. Germline CDR1 MDHEN, CDR2 SYDVKM. The CDR3 region is CASSLRQGKFF. For the CDR3, the DNA is TGTGCCAGCAGTCTTCGACAGGGCAAGTTCTTC.

V usage is TRBV5-1 and J usage is TRBJ2-5; the match to TRBD2 covers 8 bases. The CDR3 runs to 18 residues. Unmatched junction bases numbered 14, after V lost 2 bases and J lost 2 bases. Germline CDR1 is SGHRS and CDR2 is YFSETQ. CDR3 loop: CASSLWGPGAGGQETQYF. The CDR3 DNA reads TGCGCCAGCAGCTTATGGGGACCGGGGGCGGGAGGACAAGAGACCCAGTACTTC.

The V call is TRBV10-3, the J call TRBJ2-5; the D gene is possibly TRBD2 (6 bases). V was pared by 1 base and J by 3 bases, with 9 bases between. The CDR3 covers 14 residues. Germline CDR1 and CDR2: ENHRY and SYGVKD. For the CDR3, the DNA is TGTGCCATCAGTGAGTTCGTAGCGGAAGAGACCCAGTACTTC. This codes for CAISEFVAEETQYF.

The rearrangement links TRBV9 to TRBJ2-7; 15 bases match TRBD2. Trimming cost V 3 bases and J 6 bases; bases outside gene matches: 10. The CDR3 has 17 residues. Germline-derived CDR1 and CDR2 are SGDLS and YYNGEE. The CDR3 sequence: CASSASGLAGGKSEQYF. Written as DNA, the CDR3 is TGTGCCAGCAGCGCCTCGGGACTAGCGGGAGGTAAAAGCGAGCAGTACTTC.

The rearrangement joins TRBV27 to TRBJ1-5, with a possible D match to TRBD1 (5 bases). CDR1 is MNHEY, CDR2 SMNVEV, per germline (reference sequence). The CDR3 runs 14 residues. The V and J ends lost 2 bases and 6 bases respectively, with 11 bases between them. CDR3 amino acids: CASSLGGVGQPQHF. CDR3 in DNA: TGTGCCAGCAGTTTAGGGGGAGTCGGTCAGCCCCAGCATTTT.